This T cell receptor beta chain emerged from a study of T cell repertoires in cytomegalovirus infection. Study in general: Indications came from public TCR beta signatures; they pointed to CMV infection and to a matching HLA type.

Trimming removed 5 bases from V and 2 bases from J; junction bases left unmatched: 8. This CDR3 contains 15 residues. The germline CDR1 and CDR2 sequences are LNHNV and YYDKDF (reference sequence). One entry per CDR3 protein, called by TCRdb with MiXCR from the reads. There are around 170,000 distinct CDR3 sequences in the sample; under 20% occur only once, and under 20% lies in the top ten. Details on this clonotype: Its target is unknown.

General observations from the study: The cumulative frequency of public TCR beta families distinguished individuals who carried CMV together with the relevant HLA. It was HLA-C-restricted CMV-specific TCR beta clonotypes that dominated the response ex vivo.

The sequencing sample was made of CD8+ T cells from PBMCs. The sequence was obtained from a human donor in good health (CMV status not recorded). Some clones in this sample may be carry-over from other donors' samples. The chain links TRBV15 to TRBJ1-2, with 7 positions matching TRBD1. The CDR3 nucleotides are TGTGCCACCAGCTTTGCAAGGGGGCAGAACTATGGCTACACCTTC. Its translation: CATSFARGQNYGYTF.